Presented here are 29 T cell receptor beta chains from one specimen sequenced in a study of OX40 agonist ivuxolimab in advanced cancers. Data came from immunoSEQ multiplex PCR; TCRdb stores just in-frame clones and leaves some out. The table shows over 50,000 clones, with around 91% occurring only once. The input for sequencing was CD4+ or CD8+ T cells sorted from blood, taken in a trial of the OX40 agonist ivuxolimab. These receptors originate from an adult with an advanced solid tumor such as melanoma, head and neck, liver or kidney cancer.

This chain joins TRBV10-2 and TRBJ1-3; TRBD1 matches 8 bases. CDR1 and CDR2 (germline): WSHSY, SAAADI. V lost 0 bases to trimming and J lost 3 bases; unmatched junction nucleotides: 4. This CDR3 comprises 16 residues. CDR3 residues: CASSESDRGFGNTIYF. CDR3 DNA sequence: TGCGCCAGCAGTGAGTCTGACAGGGGATTTGGAAACACCATATATTTT.

The CDR3 here is CASSRAGPPNEQFF. In DNA, the CDR3 is TGTGCCAGTAGTAGGGCCGGACCCCCCAATGAGCAGTTCTTC. The V call is TRBV19, the J call TRBJ2-1; D unclear. The V gene lost 4 bases and the J gene lost 6 bases, with 13 bases spanning the gap. This CDR3 contains 14 residues. Germline V lookup: CDR1 LNHDA, CDR2 SQIVND (reference sequence).

This chain connects TRBV4-1 to TRBJ2-3; 11 nucleotides agree with TRBD1. In germline, CDR1 is MGHRA, CDR2 YSYEKL. The V and J ends lost 5 bases and 4 bases, in that order; junction bases with no gene match: 17. The CDR3 runs 19 residues. The CDR3 DNA reads TGCGCCAGCAGCTCCCTCCCCGGACAGGGGGCTCTCGGTTCAGATACGCAGTATTTT. It encodes CASSSLPGQGALGSDTQYF.

Details on this clone: Because the CDR3's place on the DNA is in doubt, the DNA is left out and the CDR3 is given as listed by TCRdb. The chain has TRBV5-6 and TRBJ2-7; whether TRBD2, the table's D call, matches the DNA was not checked. CDR1 is SGHDT, CDR2 YYEEEE, per germline. The CDR3 is 16 amino acids in total, end residues counted. CDR3 loop: CASSFGSGLVLNEQYF.

This chain connects TRBV5-1 to TRBJ2-3, with 7 positions matching TRBD1. The CDR3 runs to 17 residues. V was clipped by 0 bases and J by 6 bases; unmatched bases: 13. CDR1 and CDR2 (germline): SGHRS, YFSETQ. DNA for the CDR3: TGCGCCAGCAGCTTGGTCTTGGAAAAGGGGGCCTACGATACGCAGTATTTT. It is translated as CASSLVLEKGAYDTQYF.

This clone was picked up one time. This chain uses TRBV2 with TRBJ1-4; the match to TRBD1 covers 8 bases. Trimming removed 8 bases from V and 6 bases from J; junction bases left unmatched: 5. This CDR3 comprises 13 residues. Germline values: CDR1 SNHLY, CDR2 FYNNEI. The CDR3 here is CASGDRGYEKLFF. The DNA for the CDR3 is TGTGCCAGCGGAGACAGGGGCTATGAAAAACTGTTTTTT.

The gene calls are TRBV7-9 and TRBJ1-5, with TRBD1 matching over 7 bases. Trimming cost V 5 bases and J 11 bases; bases outside gene matches: 15. Germline V gene data show CDR1 as SEHNR and CDR2 as FQNEAQ (reference sequence). CDR3 length: 15 amino acids. As DNA, the CDR3 is TGTGCCAGCAGCCGCGGGACAGCCCGAGTTGAGTCCCAGCATTTT. Translated: CASSRGTARVESQHF. The variable domain in full, completed from reference TRBV7-9 and TRBJ1-5, reads DTGVSQNPRHKITKRGQNVTFRCDPISEHNRLYWYRQTLGQGPEFLTYFQNEAQLEKSRLLSDRFSAERPKGSFSTLEIQRTEQGDSAMYLCASSRGTARVESQHFGDGTRLSIL.

The rearrangement uses TRBV11-2 and TRBJ2-2, with a tentative D call TRBD2 (5 bases). The CDR3 has 17 residues. The V end lost 4 bases, the J end lost 4 bases, and 19 bases lay between the germline ends. The V gene's germline CDR1 is SGHAT and CDR2 FQNNGV. The chain's CDR3 is CASSSPDRTHFTGELFF. DNA of the CDR3: TGTGCCAGCAGCTCTCCCGACCGGACTCACTTCACCGGGGAGCTGTTTTTT.

The V gene is TRBV5-6, the J gene TRBJ2-1, with 7 bases aligning to TRBD1. This CDR3 is 14 amino acids long. CDR1 and CDR2 from the germline V gene are SGHDT and YYEEEE. V was clipped by 5 bases and J by 4 bases; unmatched bases: 6. The CDR3 nucleotides are TGTGCCAGCAGGTCTAGGACAGGTTACAATGAGCAGTTCTTC. It encodes CASRSRTGYNEQFF.

This clone occurred once. V usage is TRBV25-1 and J usage is TRBJ2-5; 7 bases are a match to TRBD2. CDR3 length: 14 residues. V lost 2 bases and J lost 4; bases outside the gene matches: 4. Germline CDR1 is MGHDK and CDR2 is SYGVNS. The CDR3 loop is CASSEGGDAETQYF. CDR3 nucleotide sequence: TGTGCCAGCAGTGAAGGGGGGGACGCAGAGACCCAGTACTTC.

J is TRBJ2-1 and V is TRBV7-3; tentatively, D is TRBD1 or TRBD2 (6 bases each). CDR1 SGHTA and CDR2 FQGTGA come from the germline V gene. Trimming took 1 base from V and 9 from J, leaving 10 bases between them. The CDR3 has 13 residues. CDR3 residues: CASSLKGGSEQFF. The CDR3 DNA reads TGTGCCAGCAGCTTAAAGGGGGGTAGTGAGCAGTTCTTC.

This chain connects TRBV19 to TRBJ1-1; TRBD1 matches 10 bases. This CDR3 has 18 amino acids. CDR1 and CDR2 (germline): LNHDA, SQIVND (reference sequence). The ends lost 4 bases at V and 1 base at J; junction bases unmatched: 12. The CDR3 protein is CASSTGTGDPVRNTEAFF. CDR3 DNA sequence: TGTGCCAGTAGTACCGGGACAGGGGACCCCGTAAGGAACACTGAAGCTTTCTTT. The entire variable domain, with the rest obtained from reference TRBV19 and TRBJ1-1, is as follows: DGGITQSPKYLFRKEGQNVTLSCEQNLNHDAMYWYRQDPGQGLRLIYYSQIVNDFQKGDIAEGYSVSREKKESFPLTVTSAQKNPTAFYLCASSTGTGDPVRNTEAFFGQGTRLTVV.

The chain uses TRBV4-2 and TRBJ2-5, with D perhaps matching TRBD1 (6 bases). Germline V gene sequence: CDR1 LGHNA, CDR2 YNFKEQ. V shed 3 bases and J shed 2 bases, with 10 bases lying between them. The CDR3 is 14 residues long. The CDR3 nucleotides read TGTGCCAGCAGCCACCGGACAGAACAAGAGACCCAGTACTTC. This encodes CASSHRTEQETQYF.

The gene calls are TRBV19 and TRBJ2-7, with 12 bases fitting TRBD2. Losses at the gene ends were 6 bases for V and 0 bases for J; bases not matched to a gene: 3. The CDR3 is made up of 15 amino acids. Looked up from germline, CDR1 is LNHDA and CDR2 is SQIVND (reference sequence). The chain's CDR3 is CASSLTSGSSYEQYF. The CDR3 DNA reads TGTGCCAGTAGCCTGACTAGCGGGAGCTCCTACGAGCAGTACTTC.

The chain recombines TRBV6-5 with TRBJ2-7; D may be TRBD1 or TRBD2 (5 bases each). The CDR3 contains 13 residues. The germline gives CDR1 MNHEY, CDR2 SVGAGI. The V end lost 2 bases, the J end lost 2 bases, and 7 bases lay between the germline ends. This CDR3 reads CASSYGGPYEQYF. CDR3 in DNA: TGTGCCAGCAGTTACGGGGGACCCTACGAGCAGTACTTC.

Notes on this clone: In the same sample, other DNA sequences code for this CDR3. The chain has TRBV4-3 and TRBJ2-5; no definite D call. Trimming took off 1 base at V and 4 bases at J, with 7 bases between the two ends. Germline CDR1 LGHNA, CDR2 YSLEER. The CDR3 has 13 residues. CDR3 residues: CASSQGRSETQYF. Written as DNA, the CDR3 is TGCGCCAGCAGCCAAGGAAGGTCAGAGACCCAGTACTTC.

J is TRBJ1-1 and V is TRBV30, with TRBD1 as a possible D gene (5 bases). The CDR3 extends over 14 amino acids. Deletions cut 0 bases from V and 5 bases from J, with 13 bases between. In germline, CDR1 is GTSNPN, CDR2 SVGIG (reference sequence). CDR3 residues: CAWSVGDLWTEAFF. As DNA, the CDR3 is TGTGCCTGGAGTGTGGGGGACTTATGGACTGAAGCTTTCTTT.

In DNA form, the CDR3 reads TGTGCCAGCAGCTTTGGCGCCCCCAATGAGCAGTTCTTC. Translation: CASSFGAPNEQFF. This chain joins TRBV5-6 and TRBJ2-1; D unresolved. Germline V lookup: CDR1 SGHDT, CDR2 YYEEEE. The CDR3 runs to 13 residues. Trimming removed 2 bases at V and 6 bases at J, with 9 bases between.

The chain recombines TRBV4-3 with TRBJ1-1; TRBD1 might be the D (5 bases). This CDR3 has 15 amino acids. Germline CDR1 and CDR2: LGHNA and YSLEER. Between the trimmed V and J ends, which lost 4 bases and 4 bases, there was a span of 16 bases. The CDR3: CASSPWKGLSTEAFF. The CDR3, as DNA: TGCGCCAGCAGCCCGTGGAAGGGGTTGAGCACTGAAGCTTTCTTT.

This clone was seen just once. The chain joins TRBV7-9 to TRBJ2-3, with D unresolved. Germline CDR1 reads SEHNR; CDR2 reads FQNEAQ (reference sequence). V was shortened by 0 bases and J by 4 bases, with 2 bases between the two germline ends. The CDR3 consists of 12 residues. Written as DNA, the CDR3 is TGTGCCAGCAGCTTAGCACCAGATACGCAGTATTTT. Translating it yields CASSLAPDTQYF.

Worth noting for this clone: The junction does not match germline at one end; this may be a read error. This sequence joins TRBV7-7 and TRBJ2-1, with D perhaps matching TRBD1 (5 bases). CDR1 and CDR2 (germline): SSHAT, FNYEAQ (reference sequence). The CDR3 covers 15 residues. The CDR3 DNA sequence: TGTGCTAGCAGCTTACAGGACGGAAAGTACAATGAGCAGTTCTTC. It is translated as CASSLQDGKYNEQFF.

The chain links TRBV27 to TRBJ2-1, with TRBD1 identical over 7 bases. V dropped 4 bases and J dropped 5; count of bases not matched to a gene: 5. From germline, CDR1 is MNHEY and CDR2 SMNVEV (reference sequence). The CDR3 is 14 amino acids. The CDR3 nucleotides read TGTGCCAGCAGTTACTCCGGGACAGACAATGAGCAGTTCTTC. Protein product: CASSYSGTDNEQFF.

This chain uses TRBV9 with TRBJ2-7; maybe TRBD2 (7 bases). CDR1 and CDR2 (germline): SGDLS, YYNGEE. The length of the CDR3 is 15 residues. Trimming took 1 base from V and 3 from J, leaving 14 bases between them. CDR3 in DNA: TGTGCCAGCAGCGTAAGTTCGGGGGGCCTCTACGAGCAGTACTTC. Its translation: CASSVSSGGLYEQYF. The full variable domain, rest sourced from reference TRBV9 and TRBJ2-7, is DSGVTQTPKHLITATGQRVTLRCSPRSGDLSVYWYQQSLDQGLQFLIQYYNGEERAKGNILERFSAQQFPDLHSELNLSSLELGDSALYFCASSVSSGGLYEQYFGPGTRLTVT.

The chain carries TRBV4-1 and TRBJ1-1; D gene unclear. Germline-derived CDR1 and CDR2 are MGHRA and YSYEKL. Trimming took off 0 bases at V and 0 bases at J, with 17 bases between the two ends. The CDR3 extends over 18 amino acids. CDR3 coding DNA: TGCGCCAGCAGCCAAGATACGCGTCCAGTCGCCTTGAACACTGAAGCTTTCTTT. Translating gives CASSQDTRPVALNTEAFF.

The chain uses TRBV7-9 and TRBJ1-2, with a weak D call TRBD1 (6 bases). The CDR3 covers 13 residues. V was pared by 4 bases and J by 8 bases, with 14 bases between. Germline V gene lookup returns CDR1 SEHNR and CDR2 FQNEAQ (reference sequence). CDR3 sequence: CASSSGQPLGYTF. Written as DNA, the CDR3 is TGTGCCAGCAGCTCTGGACAGCCACTGGGCTACACCTTC.

The chain uses TRBV7-9 and TRBJ2-7; the D gene is possibly TRBD2 (5 bases). Germline V gene data show CDR1 as SEHNR and CDR2 as FQNEAQ (reference sequence). Trimming took off 5 bases at V and 7 bases at J, with 15 bases between the two ends. CDR3 length: 13 amino acids. The DNA of the CDR3 is TGTGCCAGCAGCGACGCCACGACTACTGAGCAGTACTTC. This translates into CASSDATTTEQYF.

This sequence joins TRBV5-1 and TRBJ1-5; no clear D. This CDR3 contains 16 residues. The V end lost 0 bases, the J end lost 0 bases, and 10 bases lay between the germline ends. The germline CDR1 and CDR2 sequences are SGHRS and YFSETQ. CDR3 sequence: CASSLGPLGSNQPQHF. The CDR3 DNA reads TGCGCCAGCAGCTTGGGACCCCTCGGTAGCAATCAGCCCCAGCATTTT.

The gene calls are TRBV6-6 and TRBJ2-3, with D hard to call. CDR3 length equals 13 residues. The germline V gene has CDR1 MNHNY and CDR2 SVGAGI (reference sequence). Trimming removed 8 bases at V and 1 base at J, with 10 bases between. The CDR3 bases are TGTGCCAGCGCTGGGGATCGCACAGATACGCAGTATTTT. This translates into CASAGDRTDTQYF.

V and J are TRBV11-2 and TRBJ1-5, with a possible D match to TRBD1 (6 bases). Germline CDR1 SGHAT, CDR2 FQNNGV. CDR3 length: 15 residues. V was cut by 2 bases and J by 5 bases, with 13 bases left in between. CDR3 DNA: TGTGCCAGCAGCTTAACCGGGGCAGGGGATCAGCCCCAGCATTTT. Protein: CASSLTGAGDQPQHF.